The source of this T cell receptor (beta chain) is a study of blood T cell repertoires in COVID-19. Study at large: PBMCs, B-cell-depleted T cells, or T cells provided the cDNA or gDNA that made up the material.

Per the germline V gene, CDR1 is SQVTM and CDR2 is ANQGSEA. This CDR3 comprises 12 residues. The germline V and J ends were trimmed by 6 bases and 0 bases, with 6 bases remaining between them. Produced via immunoSEQ multiplex PCR; TCRdb's table is partial and in-frame only. The data hold around 140,000 clones, with 80% to 90% observed a single time. All enrollees were about 18 to 95 years old and from under 25 US areas. This clone has a single count. The material sequenced was PBMCs or T cells enriched from blood (not recorded which). The V call is TRBV29-1, the J call TRBJ2-4; maybe TRBD1 (6 bases). The source of this sequence is a man in his sixties who had recovered from COVID-19. Written as DNA, the CDR3 is TGCAGCGTCAGGGGAGCCAAAAACATTCAGTACTTC. Amino acids: CSVRGAKNIQYF. The full variable domain, in which reference TRBV29-1 and TRBJ2-4 provide the parts outside the CDR3, is SAVISQKPSRDICQRGTSLTIQCQVDSQVTMMFWYRQQPGQSLTLIATANQGSEATYESGFVIDKFPISRPNLTFSTLTVSNMSPEDSSIYLCSVRGAKNIQYFGAGTRLSVL.